This T cell receptor (beta chain) was profiled in a study of blood T cell repertoires in COVID-19. Turning to the study itself: Samples taken during acute and convalescent COVID-19 were collected in the United States, Italy and Spain.

Among Cohort 3 donors, those recovered had two negative PCRs, clearance, or symptom resolution. V lost 2 bases to trimming and J lost 1 base; unmatched junction nucleotides: 3. Germline assignment: CDR1 KGHDR and CDR2 SFDVKD. This CDR3 is built from 16 residues. The authors' processing: Reference gene primer amplification gave estimated nucleated cell counts. This table comes from immunoSEQ multiplex PCR, and its TCRdb copy is limited to in-frame clones, with some not included. The D gene and trimming were derived from the DNA, and the V and J assignments and clone size from that table. Here the sample spans a few hundred thousand clones, about 91% being singletons.

The sequencing input was PBMCs or T cells enriched from blood (not recorded which). The TCR originated in a woman between 35 and 50 years old who had recovered from COVID-19. This chain uses TRBV24-1 with TRBJ2-7; 11 bases match TRBD2. The CDR3 loop is CATSDSGTSGSYEQYF. The CDR3 coding sequence is TGTGCCACCAGTGATTCCGGGACTAGCGGTTCCTACGAGCAGTACTTC.